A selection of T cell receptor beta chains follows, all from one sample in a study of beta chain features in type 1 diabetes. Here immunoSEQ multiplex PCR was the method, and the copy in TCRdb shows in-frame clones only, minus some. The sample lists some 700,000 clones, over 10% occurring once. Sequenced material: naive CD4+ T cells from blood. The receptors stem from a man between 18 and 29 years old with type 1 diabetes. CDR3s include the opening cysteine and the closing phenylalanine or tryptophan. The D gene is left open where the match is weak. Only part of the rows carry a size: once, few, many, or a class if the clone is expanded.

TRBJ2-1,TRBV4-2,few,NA,CASSQEQGSVEQFF,TGTGCCAGCAGCCAAGAACAGGGATCGGTTGAGCAGTTCTTC
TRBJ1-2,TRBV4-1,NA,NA,CASSQDSGANYGYTF,TGCGCCAGCAGCCAAGATTCAGGAGCTAACTATGGCTACACCTTC
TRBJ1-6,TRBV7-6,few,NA,CASRANRDNSPLHF,TGTGCCAGCAGAGCTAACAGGGATAATTCACCCCTCCACTTT
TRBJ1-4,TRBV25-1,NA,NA,CASSETPNEKLFF,TGTGCCAGCAGTGAGACACCTAATGAAAAACTGTTTTTT
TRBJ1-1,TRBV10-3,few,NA,CAISPQGEDTEAFF,TGTGCCATCAGTCCACAGGGAGAAGACACTGAAGCTTTCTTT
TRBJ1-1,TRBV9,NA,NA,CASSVDPGRNTEAFF,TGTGCCAGCAGCGTAGACCCAGGGAGGAACACTGAAGCTTTCTTT
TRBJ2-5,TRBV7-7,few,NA,CASSLEMAGSETQYF,TGTGCTAGCAGCTTAGAAATGGCAGGCTCAGAGACCCAGTACTTC
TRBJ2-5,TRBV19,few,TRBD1,CASSEQGQETQYF,TGTGCCAGTAGTGAACAGGGGCAAGAGACCCAGTACTTC
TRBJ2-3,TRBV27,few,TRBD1,CASSGTASTDTQYF,TGTGCCAGCAGTGGGACAGCTAGCACAGATACGCAGTATTTT
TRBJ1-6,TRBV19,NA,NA,CASAPQGDSPLHF,TGTGCCAGCGCCCCTCAGGGTGATTCACCCCTCCACTTT
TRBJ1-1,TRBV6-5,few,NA,CASSYGRSAAFF,TGTGCCAGCAGTTACGGCAGGAGCGCAGCTTTCTTT
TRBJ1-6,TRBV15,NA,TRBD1,CATNQGGSLGDSPLHF,TGTGCCACCAACCAAGGGGGCAGTCTAGGTGATTCACCCCTCCACTTT
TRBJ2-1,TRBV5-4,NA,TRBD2,CASNLAGTHNEQFF,TGTGCCAGCAACCTAGCGGGGACCCACAATGAGCAGTTCTTC
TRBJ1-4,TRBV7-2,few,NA,CASSSYTTNEKLFF,TGTGCCAGCAGCTCTTACACCACTAATGAAAAACTGTTTTTT
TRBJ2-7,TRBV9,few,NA,CASSADTLTEQYF,TGTGCCAGCAGCGCAGACACCCTTACGGAGCAGTACTTC
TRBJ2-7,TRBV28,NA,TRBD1,CASSLAQGALSSEQYF,TGTGCCAGCAGTTTGGCTCAGGGGGCCCTGTCCTCCGAGCAGTACTTC
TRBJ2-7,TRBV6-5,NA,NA,CASSYSLLGEQYF,TGTGCCAGCAGTTATTCTCTACTGGGGGAGCAGTACTTC
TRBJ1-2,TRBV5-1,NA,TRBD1,CASSISGQGAYGYTF,TGCGCCAGCAGCATCTCGGGACAGGGGGCCTATGGCTACACCTTC
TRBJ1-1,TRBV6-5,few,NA,CASSYSRGGTEAFF,TGTGCCAGCAGTTACTCGCGGGGAGGCACTGAAGCTTTCTTT
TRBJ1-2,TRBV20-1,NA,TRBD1,CSAKDRGGYTF,TGCAGTGCAAAGGACAGGGGAGGCTACACCTTC
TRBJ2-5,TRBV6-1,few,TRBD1,CASPGQGYQETQYF,TGTGCCAGCCCGGGACAGGGCTACCAAGAGACCCAGTACTTC
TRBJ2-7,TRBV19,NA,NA,CASSPRTATYEQYF,TGTGCCAGTAGTCCACGGACAGCCACCTACGAGCAGTACTTC
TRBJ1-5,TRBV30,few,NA,CAWSAGGRQPQHF,TGTGCCTGGAGCGCAGGAGGACGACAGCCCCAGCATTTT
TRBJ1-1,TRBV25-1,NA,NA,CASLGGVAAFF,TGTGCCAGCCTCGGAGGGGTGGCAGCTTTCTTT
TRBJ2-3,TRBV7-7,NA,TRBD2,CASSPDRFSGGNTDTQYF,TGTGCCAGCAGCCCCGACCGTTTTAGCGGGGGGAACACAGATACGCAGTATTTT
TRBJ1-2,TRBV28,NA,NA,CASRQTNYGYTF,TGTGCCAGCAGACAGACTAACTATGGCTACACCTTC
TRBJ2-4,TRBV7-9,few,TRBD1,CASSLGTGKAKNIQYF,TGTGCCAGCAGCCTCGGGACAGGGAAAGCCAAAAACATTCAGTACTTC
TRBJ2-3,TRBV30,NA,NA,CASPWDTRPDTQYF,TGTGCCTCGCCCTGGGACACTCGACCAGATACGCAGTATTTT
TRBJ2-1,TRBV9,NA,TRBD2,CASSVDRLAANEQFF,TGTGCCAGCAGCGTAGACCGACTAGCGGCCAATGAGCAGTTCTTC
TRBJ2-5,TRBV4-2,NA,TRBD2,CASSQGTSGTTQETQYF,TGTGCCAGCAGCCAAGGGACTAGCGGGACTACCCAAGAGACCCAGTACTTC
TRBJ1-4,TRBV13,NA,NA,CASSLAAHGTNEKLFF,TGTGCCAGCAGCTTAGCGGCCCACGGGACAAATGAAAAACTGTTTTTT
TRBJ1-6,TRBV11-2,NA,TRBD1,CASSADRVYSPLHF,TGTGCCAGCAGCGCTGACAGGGTTTATTCACCCCTCCACTTT
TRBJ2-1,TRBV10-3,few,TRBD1,CAIRGQASSYNEQFF,TGTGCCATCAGAGGACAGGCCAGCTCCTACAATGAGCAGTTCTTC
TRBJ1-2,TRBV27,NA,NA,CASSIKTGSNYGYTF,TGTGCCAGCAGTATCAAGACAGGTTCTAACTATGGCTACACCTTC
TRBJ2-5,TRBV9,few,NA,CASSGGSETQYF,TGTGCCAGCAGCGGGGGGTCAGAGACCCAGTACTTC
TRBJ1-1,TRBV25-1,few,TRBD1,CASSERRGQVAFF,TGTGCCAGCAGTGAACGCAGGGGGCAGGTAGCTTTCTTT
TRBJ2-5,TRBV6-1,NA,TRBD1,CASSTRTGKETQYF,TGTGCCAGCAGTACACGGACAGGGAAAGAGACCCAGTACTTC
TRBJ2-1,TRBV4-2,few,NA,CASSQDLGRGYNEQFF,TGTGCCAGCAGCCAAGATCTAGGTAGGGGGTACAATGAGCAGTTCTTC
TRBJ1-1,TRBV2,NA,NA,CASSPTGEAFF,TGTGCCAGCAGTCCGACAGGCGAAGCTTTCTTT
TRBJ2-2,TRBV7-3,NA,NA,CASSFSSGELFF,TGTGCCAGCAGCTTCTCCTCCGGGGAGCTGTTTTTT
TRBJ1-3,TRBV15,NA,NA,CATNSFPSGNTIYF,TGTGCCACCAACAGTTTCCCCTCTGGAAACACCATATATTTT
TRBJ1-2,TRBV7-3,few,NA,CASSLRQGDGYTF,TGTGCCAGCAGCTTAAGGCAGGGTGATGGCTACACCTTC
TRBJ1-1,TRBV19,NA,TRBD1,CASNLDRATEAFF,TGTGCCAGTAACTTGGACAGGGCAACTGAAGCTTTCTTT
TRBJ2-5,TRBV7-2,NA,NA,CASSFRTQETQYF,TGTGCCAGCAGCTTCAGGACTCAAGAGACCCAGTACTTC
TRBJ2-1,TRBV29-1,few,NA,CSDITGNEQFF,TGCAGCGACATCACAGGGAATGAGCAGTTCTTC
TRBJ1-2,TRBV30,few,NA,CAWSVTGWGGYTF,TGTGCCTGGAGTGTTACTGGATGGGGTGGCTACACCTTC
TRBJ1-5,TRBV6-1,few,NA,CASSAYRDTLGQPQHF,TGTGCCAGCAGTGCATACCGGGACACCTTGGGGCAGCCCCAGCATTTT
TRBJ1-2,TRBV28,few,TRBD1,CASTQTGNGYTF,TGTGCCAGCACCCAGACAGGGAATGGCTACACCTTC